Below, 21 T cell receptor beta chains from the same sample are listed, as sequenced in a study of cytomegalovirus exposure and HLA in healthy donors. Primers: 60 Vbeta forward and 13 Jbeta reverse. Sequenced by immunoSEQ multiplex PCR; TCRdb stores in-frame clones only, minus some. The table includes over 150,000 clones, roughly four fifths detected once. Specimen: PBMCs. The receptors were gathered from a male donor in good health and CMV-seropositive.

This chain uses TRBV10-3 with TRBJ2-7; 8 nucleotides line up with TRBD2. This CDR3 comprises 11 residues. V shed 2 bases, J shed 12 bases, and the junction held 3 bases outside the gene matches. CDR1 and CDR2 (germline): ENHRY, SYGVKD. The CDR3 sequence: CAISESGGAYF. In DNA, the CDR3 is TGTGCCATCAGTGAGAGCGGGGGCGCGTACTTC.

The rearrangement links TRBV19 to TRBJ1-5; unclear D gene. The CDR3 totals 15 residues. V was shortened by 0 bases and J by 4 bases, with 10 bases between the two germline ends. The germline V gene encodes CDR1 LNHDA and CDR2 SQIVND (reference sequence). This CDR3 is CASSIDWAGNQPQHF. The CDR3 nucleotides read TGTGCCAGTAGTATAGATTGGGCGGGGAATCAGCCCCAGCATTTT.

The chain couples TRBV21-1 to TRBJ2-7; the table's D call of TRBD2 was not tested on the DNA. TRBV21-1 is a recognized pseudogene. The CDR3 has 15 amino acids. The CDR3 loop reads CASSKYKESSYEQYF. CDR3 nucleotides: TGTGCCAGCAGCAAATATAAAGAGAGCTCCTACGAGCAGTACTTC.

V and J are TRBV30 and TRBJ2-1; 7 nucleotides align to TRBD2. V dropped 4 bases and J dropped 7; count of bases not matched to a gene: 4. The germline CDR1 and CDR2 sequences are GTSNPN and SVGIG (reference sequence). CDR3 length equals 12 residues. The CDR3 sequence is CAWTPGRNEQFF. DNA for the CDR3: TGTGCCTGGACCCCCGGGAGGAATGAGCAGTTCTTC.

The rearrangement links TRBV6-6 to TRBJ2-5; possible D gene TRBD1, 6 bases. V was pared by 6 bases and J by 5 bases, with 16 bases between. This CDR3 contains 14 residues. Looked up from germline, CDR1 is MNHNY and CDR2 is SVGAGI (reference sequence). The CDR3: CASSPRGTRETQYF. The CDR3 nucleotides read TGTGCCAGCAGCCCGAGGGGGACGAGGGAGACCCAGTACTTC.

The rearrangement uses TRBV6-4 and TRBJ1-1; the match to TRBD1 covers 10 bases. Germline loops: CDR1 MRHNA, CDR2 SNTAGT. After removal of 6 bases from V and 5 bases from J, the junction contained 6 bases not matched to a gene. The CDR3 covers 14 residues. In DNA form, the CDR3 reads TGTGCCAGCAGCTCGACAGGGGGCTCGACTGAAGCTTTCTTT. Translation gives CASSSTGGSTEAFF.

This clone was counted between two and nine times. This chain connects TRBV7-2 to TRBJ2-1; perhaps TRBD2 as D (6 bases). Germline CDR1 SGHTA, CDR2 FQGNSA. The CDR3 is 15 residues long. The V and J ends lost 3 bases and 0 bases respectively, with 9 bases between them. DNA for the CDR3: TGTGCCAGCAGCTTGGAGGGAAGCTCCTACAATGAGCAGTTCTTC. As protein: CASSLEGSSYNEQFF. Filled out from reference TRBV7-2 and TRBJ2-1, the complete variable domain reads GAGVSQSPSNKVTEKGKDVELRCDPISGHTALYWYRQSLGQGLEFLIYFQGNSAPDKSGLPSDRFSAERTGGSVSTLTIQRTQQEDSAVYLCASSLEGSSYNEQFFGPGTRLTVL.

The rearrangement joins TRBV5-4 to TRBJ2-1; 11 bases agree with TRBD2. Looked up from germline, CDR1 is SGHNT and CDR2 is YYREEE (reference sequence). This CDR3 region has 16 residues. With V trimmed by 1 base and J by 8 bases, 8 bases remained unmatched. CDR3 loop: CASSLKLAGVRDEQFF. The CDR3 region has the DNA TGTGCCAGCAGCTTGAAACTAGCGGGAGTAAGGGATGAGCAGTTCTTC.

V and J are TRBV18 and TRBJ1-6, with D perhaps TRBD1 (6 bases). The ends were cut back, 2 bases at V and 8 bases at J, with 13 bases in the middle. The CDR3 has 15 amino acids. CDR1 is KGHSH and CDR2 is LQKENI in the germline V gene. CDR3 sequence (DNA): TGTGCCAGCTCACCAGGGGGGGCTCGAGATTCACCCCTCCACTTT. Its translation is CASSPGGARDSPLHF.

The chain is built from TRBV11-2 and TRBJ2-5, with D possibly matching TRBD1 (6 bases). The end of the DNA aligns better with TRBJ2-7, so the J call may be wrong. CDR1 is SGHAT, CDR2 FQNNGV, per germline. The CDR3 runs to 15 residues. CDR3 in DNA: TGTGCCAGCAGCTTACATCAGACAGGCACCTACGAGCAGTACTTC. This codes for CASSLHQTGTYEQYF.

V and J are TRBV6-6 and TRBJ2-7; 9 positions match TRBD2. CDR1 and CDR2 (germline): MNHNY, SVGAGI (reference sequence). The CDR3 extends over 16 amino acids. After removal of 0 bases from V and 5 bases from J, the junction contained 8 bases not matched to a gene. The CDR3 here is CASSYSPGAGGNEQYF. The DNA for the CDR3 is TGTGCCAGCAGTTACTCGCCCGGAGCGGGAGGTAACGAGCAGTACTTC.

The chain joins TRBV6-5 to TRBJ1-4, with a tentative D call TRBD1 (5 bases). The V gene's germline CDR1 is MNHEY and CDR2 SVGAGI. With 6 bases removed from V and 7 bases from J, the gap between germline ends came to 18 bases. The CDR3 spans 15 residues. The CDR3 region is CASSLQQVAGEKLFF. For the CDR3, the DNA is TGTGCCAGCAGCTTACAACAGGTGGCAGGTGAAAAACTGTTTTTT.

The genes are TRBV10-3 and TRBJ1-2; D is unresolved. Germline V gene data show CDR1 as ENHRY and CDR2 as SYGVKD. The V and J ends lost 7 bases and 1 base respectively, with 10 bases between them. The CDR3 covers 13 residues. CDR3 sequence (DNA): TGTGCCATCAAGAGGGAGGATAACTATGGCTACACCTTC. Protein product: CAIKREDNYGYTF.

The chain recombines TRBV18 with TRBJ2-3, with TRBD2 matching 7 bases. The CDR3 length is 15 residues. V lost 6 bases and J lost 2; bases outside the gene matches: 8. CDR1 is KGHSH and CDR2 is LQKENI in the germline V gene. CDR3 nucleotides: TGTGCCAGCTCGGAATCTAGCGGTTCCACAGATACGCAGTATTTT. Protein: CASSESSGSTDTQYF.

This clone was detected only once. This chain uses TRBV27 with TRBJ2-3; D call uncertain. The CDR3 has 12 amino acids. The germline V gene has CDR1 MNHEY and CDR2 SMNVEV (reference sequence). V was cut by 6 bases and J by 5 bases, with 9 bases left in between. This chain's CDR3 is CASSPRGDTQYF. CDR3 nucleotides: TGTGCCAGCAGCCCGAGAGGAGATACGCAGTATTTT.

This clone was seen a few times. CDR3 sequence reads: CAISETTGDEKLFF. The CDR3 region has the DNA TGTGCCATCAGTGAGACGACAGGGGATGAAAAACTGTTTTTT. V is TRBV10-3 and J is TRBJ1-4; 8 bases line up with TRBD1. Germline CDR1 reads ENHRY; CDR2 reads SYGVKD. After removal of 2 bases from V and 6 bases from J, the junction contained 2 bases not matched to a gene. There are 14 residues in the CDR3.

The chain has TRBV25-1 and TRBJ2-1; the D gene is possibly TRBD2 (5 bases). V lost 4 bases and J lost 4, with 14 bases in between. Germline V lookup: CDR1 MGHDK, CDR2 SYGVNS. This CDR3 is built from 15 residues. The CDR3: CASSAPGRVYNEQFF. The CDR3 DNA reads TGTGCCAGCAGTGCCCCCGGGCGGGTTTACAATGAGCAGTTCTTC.

This clone was seen just once. The rearrangement joins TRBV10-1 to TRBJ2-1; TRBD2 is a possible D gene (6 bases). The CDR3 contains 13 residues. Germline CDR1 reads WNHNN; CDR2 reads SYGVQD (reference sequence). V lost 3 bases, J lost 9 bases, and 12 bases lay in between. CDR3 protein: CASSERGLGEQFF. CDR3 in DNA: TGCGCCAGCAGTGAACGGGGGTTGGGTGAGCAGTTCTTC.

J is TRBJ2-1 and V is TRBV18, with 10 bases matching TRBD2. The CDR3 has 14 residues. CDR1 KGHSH and CDR2 LQKENI come from the germline V gene. The V segment lost 3 bases and the J segment 7 bases; nucleotides outside the gene matches: 3. The CDR3 loop is CASSPQREGNEQFF. In DNA, the CDR3 is TGTGCCAGCTCACCGCAGCGGGAGGGGAATGAGCAGTTCTTC. The complete variable domain, with remaining parts taken from reference TRBV18 and TRBJ2-1, reads NAGVMQNPRHLVRRRGQEARLRCSPMKGHSHVYWYRQLPEEGLKFMVYLQKENIIDESGMPKERFSAEFPKEGPSILRIQQVVRGDSAAYFCASSPQREGNEQFFGPGTRLTVL.

V and J are TRBV11-3 and TRBJ2-3; D unclear. CDR1 is SGHNT and CDR2 is YENEEA in the germline V gene. This CDR3 is built from 13 residues. V was shortened by 0 bases and J by 4 bases, with 5 bases between the two germline ends. CDR3 sequence: CASSLDQADTQYF. The DNA for the CDR3 is TGTGCCAGCAGCTTAGATCAGGCAGATACGCAGTATTTT.

The chain uses TRBV19 and TRBJ2-1; possible D gene TRBD2, 8 bases. This CDR3 region has 18 residues. Trimming stripped 4 bases from V and 4 bases from J, with 23 bases between. Germline assignment: CDR1 LNHDA and CDR2 SQIVND (reference sequence). The chain's CDR3 is CASSTLTGLSGSYNEQFF. The CDR3 DNA reads TGTGCCAGTAGTACCCTGACAGGGCTGAGCGGGAGTTACAATGAGCAGTTCTTC.